This T cell receptor beta chain was found in a study of blood T cell repertoires in COVID-19. Study overall: PBMCs, B-cell-depleted T cells, or T cells were the source of the cDNA or gDNA that made up the material.

Trimming cost V 9 bases and J 0 bases, with 14 bases left between them. This CDR3 is 14 amino acids long. Germline CDR1 is LNHDA and CDR2 is SQIVND (reference sequence). In the source study's methods: Amplifying reference gene primers gave estimates of nucleated cell counts. TCRdb's copy holds only in-frame clones and misses some; the assay was immunoSEQ multiplex PCR. That table furnishes V, J and clone size, whereas the DNA furnished D and trimming. This sample has under 250,000 clones, with about 80% found just once. This chain links TRBV19 with TRBJ1-2, with D possibly matching TRBD1 (5 bases). The sequenced material came from peripheral blood. The TCR was taken from a woman aged 40-49 years with active or convalescent COVID-19. The CDR3 DNA reads as TGTGCCAGCCTCACAGGTAGATCTAACTATGGCTACACCTTC. It specifies CASLTGRSNYGYTF. Looking up the rest from reference TRBV19 and TRBJ1-2 gives the full variable domain: DGGITQSPKYLFRKEGQNVTLSCEQNLNHDAMYWYRQDPGQGLRLIYYSQIVNDFQKGDIAEGYSVSREKKESFPLTVTSAQKNPTAFYLCASLTGRSNYGYTFGSGTRLTVV.